The entry that follows covers one T cell receptor (beta chain) sequence. The target antigen is unknown. CDR1 and CDR2 (germline): SGHTA, FQGNSA. There are 15 residues in the CDR3. The V end was cut by 1 base, the J end by 5 bases, with 12 bases between. The data were taken from a study of cytomegalovirus exposure and HLA in healthy donors. On the study more broadly: Sequencing of 180 million or so T cells in an earlier analysis found some 100 million unique TCR beta sequences.

General study results and limits: Roughly even sequencing depth across donors was the assumption behind the presence/absence analyses. In vitro checks showed that a few CMV-associated chains really do target CMV antigens.

Healthy bone marrow donors made up the cohort. The PCR ran on 60 Vbeta and 13 Jbeta primers. Clones were read by immunoSEQ multiplex PCR, and TCRdb kept only the in-frame ones, dropping some. In the table there are 150,000 to 200,000 clones, approximately 80% of which are singletons. The sequence was obtained from a woman aged 18-29 years in good health and CMV-seropositive. This chain joins TRBV7-2 and TRBJ1-5; TRBD1 is a possible D gene (5 bases). The specimen sequenced was PBMCs. The chain's CDR3 is CASSLDGQEHQPQHF. The CDR3 DNA is TGTGCCAGCAGCTTAGATGGACAAGAGCATCAGCCCCAGCATTTT.